The 3 T cell receptor beta chains below all came from one sample that was sequenced in a study of patients and donors after allogeneic stem cell transplantation. Via MiXCR, TCRdb re-called the RT-PCR reads, giving one row per CDR3 protein. The data hold 900,000 to 1,000,000 distinct CDR3 sequences, with more than 15% observed a single time. The sample comprised blood, either unsorted or a sorted T cell fraction (not recorded which). These receptors all stem from a human donor who was either an allogeneic HSCT recipient or a stem cell or donor lymphocyte infusion donor (not recorded which). It is not recorded whose cells these are; they may come from a transplant donor.

The chain couples TRBV5-1 to TRBJ2-3; perhaps TRBD1 as D (6 bases). This CDR3 comprises 14 residues. Germline CDR1 SGHRS, CDR2 YFSETQ. V lost 0 bases and J 5 bases, leaving 10 bases between the germline ends. The CDR3 coding sequence is TGCGCCAGCAGCTTGGTGGGCAGGGGAGATACGCAGTATTTT. Amino acids: CASSLVGRGDTQYF.

This clonotype appeared a few times. The chain has TRBV12-3 or TRBV12-4 and TRBJ2-3; 7 bases are a match to TRBD1. This CDR3 contains 15 residues. Losses at the gene ends were 5 bases for V and 2 bases for J; bases not matched to a gene: 7. The CDR3 protein is CASSPRDRTTDTQYF. CDR3 nucleotides: TGTGCCAGCAGTCCCCGGGACAGAACCACAGATACGCAGTATTTT.

This clonotype was seen a few times. The V gene is TRBV5-1, the J gene TRBJ2-1; D may be TRBD1 or TRBD2 (5 bases each). The V gene lost 4 bases and the J gene lost 5 bases, with 10 bases spanning the gap. CDR1 SGHRS and CDR2 YFSETQ come from the germline V gene. The CDR3 consists of 13 residues. The CDR3, as DNA: TGCGCCAGCAGCCCCGGGACGAACAATGAGCAGTTCTTC. Residues: CASSPGTNNEQFF.